This TCR beta chain was recorded in a study of cytomegalovirus exposure and HLA in healthy donors. PCR involved 60 Vbeta and 13 Jbeta primers. Profiled with immunoSEQ multiplex PCR; TCRdb holds only in-frame clones, not every one. The data show about 130,000 clones, roughly three quarters seen once. This receptor was obtained from a woman in her 40s in good health and CMV-seronegative. The specimen sequenced was PBMCs.

This CDR3 reads CASSKQGGSPLHF. The CDR3 DNA reads TGTGCCAGCAGTAAGCAGGGAGGATCACCCCTCCACTTT. The gene calls are TRBV6-5 and TRBJ1-6, with D tentatively TRBD1 (5 bases). V dropped 5 bases and J dropped 10 bases, with 12 bases sitting between them. Germline-derived CDR1 and CDR2 are MNHEY and SVGAGI. CDR3 size: 13 residues.